This T cell receptor beta chain stems from a study of T cells in Graves' hyperthyroidism and ophthalmopathy. Overall study findings and caveats: The model's output predicted ophthalmopathy at a median of roughly 6 months prior to onset.

TCR beta CDR3 region amplification was performed from RNA transcripts. With the HTBI primer set, the TCR CDR3 went through a first round of RT-PCR. A single record per CDR3 protein comes from TCRdb applying MiXCR to the multiplex PCR reads. This sample has about 290,000 distinct CDR3 sequences, with about an eighth found just once. Germline V gives CDR1 MNHEY, CDR2 SVGEGT. This CDR3 region has 17 residues. V trimming: 6 bases; J trimming: 7 bases; junction bases outside the gene matches: 19. This clonotype occurred many times. Its antigen is unknown. Used for diagnoses were clinical symptoms, serum thyroxine and TRAb, thyroid ultrasound and orbital computed tomography. The sample of blood was obtained at first hyperthyroidism diagnosis (before any ophthalmopathy symptoms).

The sample was blood. The J gene is TRBJ1-1, the V gene TRBV6-2 or TRBV6-3; 8 bases map to TRBD1. This receptor was identified in a woman aged 25-40 years with Graves' hyperthyroidism that later progressed to Graves' ophthalmopathy. The CDR3 here is CASRPRGRVTEGIEAFF. CDR3 nucleotide sequence: TGTGCCAGCAGACCCAGGGGGCGCGTAACGGAGGGTATTGAAGCTTTCTTT.